This T cell receptor (beta chain) is from a study of beta chain features in type 1 diabetes. Overall study context: Regarding age, gender and cell yields, patients proved similar to healthy donors.

The study reverse transcribed the entire isolated RNA, so it sequenced expressed TCRB transcripts. Profiling relied on immunoSEQ multiplex PCR, and the TCRdb table lists in-frame clones only, not all of them. The top ten hold roughly 0.27% of the sample, which has 35,000 to 50,000 clones, approximately 49% seen once. Study-wide findings and caveats: TCRB CDR3 length was moderately but significantly reduced in all four CD4+ subsets of Type 1 diabetes patients.

Without exception, sorted populations had purity beyond 95%. As to this clone: Its antigen is still unknown.

This CDR3 region has 14 residues. Deletions cut 2 bases from V and 0 bases from J, with 7 bases between. The germline V gene encodes CDR1 KGHSH and CDR2 LQKENI. This receptor was obtained from a woman aged 25 to 39 in good health. J is TRBJ1-1 and V is TRBV18; the D gene is possibly TRBD1 (6 bases). Sequencing used stem cell memory CD4+ T cells from blood. CDR3 sequence reads: CASSPGQMNTEAFF. CDR3 sequence (DNA): TGTGCCAGCTCACCAGGACAGATGAACACTGAAGCTTTCTTT. Looking up the rest from reference TRBV18 and TRBJ1-1 gives the full variable domain: NAGVMQNPRHLVRRRGQEARLRCSPMKGHSHVYWYRQLPEEGLKFMVYLQKENIIDESGMPKERFSAEFPKEGPSILRIQQVVRGDSAAYFCASSPGQMNTEAFFGQGTRLTVV.